This entry lists 23 T cell receptor beta chains sequenced from one sample in a study of blood T cell repertoires in COVID-19. The repertoire was sequenced with immunoSEQ multiplex PCR; TCRdb's copy has only in-frame clones and lacks some. The sample yields some 270,000 clones, 75% to 85% seen once. The sample taken for sequencing was PBMCs or T cells enriched from blood (not recorded which). Source of these receptors: a woman aged 45-65 years with acute COVID-19.

The chain is built from TRBV2 and TRBJ1-4, with 7 bases aligning to TRBD1. The V and J ends lost 0 bases and 8 bases, in that order; junction bases with no gene match: 6. The CDR3 length is 15 residues. Germline CDR1 reads SNHLY; CDR2 reads FYNNEI. The CDR3 loop reads CASSEARGLGEKLFF. The CDR3 nucleotides read TGTGCCAGCAGTGAAGCGAGGGGGCTGGGCGAAAAACTGTTTTTT.

J is TRBJ2-4 and V is TRBV5-4; D is perhaps TRBD1 (5 bases). Deletions cut 4 bases from V and 4 bases from J, with 9 bases between. CDR3 size: 13 residues. CDR1 is SGHNT and CDR2 is YYREEE in the germline V gene (reference sequence). CDR3 bases: TGTGCCAGCAGCCCCAGGGAAAAAAACATTCAGTACTTC. This gives the protein CASSPREKNIQYF.

This clone was seen a few times. V gene TRBV19 combines with J gene TRBJ1-2, with D unresolved. V lost 2 bases, J lost 4 bases, and 8 bases lay in between. CDR1 and CDR2 from the germline V gene are LNHDA and SQIVND (reference sequence). The CDR3 runs 13 residues. This CDR3 is CASSIRGGYGYTF. The CDR3 DNA sequence: TGTGCCAGTAGTATACGGGGAGGCTATGGCTACACCTTC.

A note on this clone: A much larger clone differs from this one at a single base, so this may be a read error. V is TRBV2 and J is TRBJ1-1; 9 bases line up with TRBD1. Germline assignment: CDR1 SNHLY and CDR2 FYNNEI. The J segment lost 1 base and the V segment lost 6 bases, leaving 0 bases of the junction unmatched. The length of the CDR3 is 13 residues. Here the CDR3 reads CASRGQGNTEAFF. The CDR3 DNA is TGTGCCAGCAGGGGACAGGGGAACACTGAAGCTTTCTTT.

This clone was picked up one time. The V call is TRBV18, the J call TRBJ1-2, with D possibly being TRBD1 (5 bases). Trimming took 0 bases from V and 7 from J, leaving 12 bases between them. Germline V gene data show CDR1 as KGHSH and CDR2 as LQKENI. The CDR3 runs to 14 residues. The CDR3 is CASSPPGRVAGYTF. CDR3 in DNA: TGTGCCAGCTCACCACCGGGCAGGGTTGCTGGCTACACCTTC.

The chain carries TRBV4-3 and TRBJ1-2, with 7 bases matching TRBD1. The length of the CDR3 is 15 residues. Germline V gene sequence: CDR1 LGHNA, CDR2 YSLEER. V lost 0 bases to trimming and J lost 4 bases; unmatched junction nucleotides: 5. In nucleotides, the CDR3 is TGCGCCAGCAGCCAAGAGTTAGGGGGCGGCTATGGCTACACCTTC. Residues: CASSQELGGGYGYTF.

The genes are TRBV6-5 and TRBJ1-1; no definite D call. Germline V gives CDR1 MNHEY, CDR2 SVGAGI. CDR3 length: 11 amino acids. The V end was cut by 6 bases, the J end by 2 bases, with 4 bases between. The CDR3 loop is CASRTNTEAFF. For the CDR3, the DNA is TGTGCCAGCAGGACAAACACTGAAGCTTTCTTT.

V usage is TRBV19 and J usage is TRBJ1-5; 7 bases match TRBD1. This CDR3 has 12 residues. V lost 9 bases and J lost 3; bases outside the gene matches: 2. Germline CDR1 is LNHDA and CDR2 is SQIVND (reference sequence). The CDR3 coding sequence is TGTGCCAGCGGGACAGTCAATCAGCCCCAGCATTTT. This codes for CASGTVNQPQHF.

The chain recombines TRBV5-6 with TRBJ1-1; D is uncertain. The CDR3 spans 13 residues. CDR1 SGHDT and CDR2 YYEEEE come from the germline V gene. V lost 2 bases to trimming and J lost 1 base, with 6 bases between them. The CDR3: CASSFTANTEAFF. In DNA, the CDR3 is TGTGCCAGCAGCTTTACAGCGAACACTGAAGCTTTCTTT.

The chain couples TRBV6-5 to TRBJ2-7; TRBD2 matches at 8 bases. The V gene's germline CDR1 is MNHEY and CDR2 SVGAGI. The length of the CDR3 is 14 residues. The ends lost 8 bases at V and 4 bases at J; junction bases unmatched: 10. For the CDR3, the DNA is TGTGCCAGCTCGGAAGGGACTAGAGCTTACGAGCAGTACTTC. Its translation: CASSEGTRAYEQYF.

V gene TRBV5-5 combines with J gene TRBJ1-2; D might be TRBD1 (6 bases). Germline CDR1 SGHKS, CDR2 YYEKEE (reference sequence). The V end was cut by 2 bases, the J end by 1 base, with 12 bases between. The CDR3 length is 15 residues. CDR3 sequence reads: CASSLRGALNYGYTF. DNA of the CDR3: TGTGCCAGCAGCTTACGGGGGGCCCTTAACTATGGCTACACCTTC. Full variable domain (outside the CDR3, taken from reference TRBV5-5 and TRBJ1-2): DAGVTQSPTHLIKTRGQQVTLRCSPISGHKSVSWYQQVLGQGPQFIFQYYEKEERGRGNFPDRFSARQFPNYSSELNVNALLLGDSALYLCASSLRGALNYGYTFGSGTRLTVV.

This chain uses TRBV4-1 with TRBJ1-1; TRBD1 agrees at 7 bases. Germline CDR1 and CDR2: MGHRA and YSYEKL. The CDR3 has 15 residues. V lost 0 bases and J lost 5; bases outside the gene matches: 6. The CDR3 coding sequence is TGCGCCAGCAGCCAAGAACACAGGGGAAGAACTGAAGCTTTCTTT. This gives the protein CASSQEHRGRTEAFF.

Notes on this clone: A read error may produce the germline difference seen at one junction end. This rearrangement joins TRBV2 to TRBJ1-4; 8 nucleotides agree with TRBD1. The CDR3 runs to 13 residues. Germline V CDR1 and CDR2: SNHLY, FYNNEI. CDR3 nucleotide sequence: TGTGCCAGCGGTGACAGGGGTCGCGAAAAACTGTTTTTT. This codes for CASGDRGREKLFF.

This rearrangement joins TRBV7-3 to TRBJ2-1; D not certain. V was cut by 5 bases and J by 0 bases, with 11 bases left in between. CDR3 length equals 15 residues. Germline V lookup: CDR1 SGHTA, CDR2 FQGTGA. The CDR3 loop reads CASSPLGGSYNEQFF. The CDR3 DNA sequence: TGTGCCAGCAGCCCCCTTGGCGGCTCCTACAATGAGCAGTTCTTC.

The gene calls are TRBV3-1 (or the pseudogene TRBV3-2) and TRBJ2-7; perhaps TRBD2 as D (6 bases). V was trimmed by 4 bases and J by 2 bases, leaving 15 bases between them. CDR1 LGHDT and CDR2 YNNKEL come from the germline V gene (reference sequence). This CDR3 region has 15 residues. The CDR3 protein is CASSRDGGSPYEQYF. CDR3 sequence (DNA): TGTGCCAGCAGCCGCGATGGGGGGTCCCCCTACGAGCAGTACTTC.

As to this clone: Other DNA sequences within the sample encode an identical CDR3. V and J are TRBV27 and TRBJ1-1; D gene unclear. Trimming removed 6 bases from V and 1 base from J, with 9 bases in between. This CDR3 is 13 amino acids long. Germline V gene sequence: CDR1 MNHEY, CDR2 SMNVEV (reference sequence). CDR3 residues: CASSLRENTEAFF. The DNA for the CDR3 is TGTGCCAGCAGCCTCCGGGAGAACACTGAAGCTTTCTTT.

The chain joins TRBV6-1 to TRBJ2-5; tentatively, D is TRBD2 (6 bases). This CDR3 region has 13 residues. The ends were cut back, 3 bases at V and 3 bases at J, with 8 bases in the middle. Germline CDR1 reads MNHNS; CDR2 reads SASEGT. CDR3 loop: CASSDGGEETQYF. CDR3 DNA sequence: TGTGCCAGCAGTGATGGCGGGGAAGAGACCCAGTACTTC.

This chain links TRBV7-9 with TRBJ1-1, with 9 bases lining up with TRBD1. The V gene's germline CDR1 is SEHNR and CDR2 FQNEAQ (reference sequence). The CDR3 loop spans 13 amino acids. J gave up 1 base and V 11 bases, and 5 bases lay outside the gene matches. Here the CDR3 reads CAGSGQGNTEAFF. In DNA form, the CDR3 reads TGTGCCGGGTCGGGACAGGGGAACACTGAAGCTTTCTTT. Filled out from reference TRBV7-9 and TRBJ1-1, the complete variable domain reads DTGVSQNPRHKITKRGQNVTFRCDPISEHNRLYWYRQTLGQGPEFLTYFQNEAQLEKSRLLSDRFSAERPKGSFSTLEIQRTEQGDSAMYLCAGSGQGNTEAFFGQGTRLTVV.

V and J are TRBV30 and TRBJ1-2; 9 bases fit TRBD1. Germline V gives CDR1 GTSNPN, CDR2 SVGIG (reference sequence). The V gene end was trimmed by 2 bases and the J gene end by 7 bases; junction bases not matched to a gene: 11. This CDR3 is 15 amino acids long. This chain's CDR3 is CAWSSSGQGIRGYTF. In DNA, the CDR3 is TGTGCCTGGAGTTCGTCGGGACAGGGCATTCGTGGCTACACCTTC.

This clone was recorded a few times. The genes are TRBV3-1 (or the pseudogene TRBV3-2) and TRBJ2-2; a possible D gene is TRBD1 (6 bases). This CDR3 is built from 14 residues. Germline assignment: CDR1 LGHDT and CDR2 YNNKEL (reference sequence). The V and J ends lost 6 bases and 4 bases respectively, with 12 bases between them. The CDR3 DNA reads TGTGCCAGCAGGTACAGGGAGAGCACCGGGGAGCTGTTTTTT. This translates into CASRYRESTGELFF.

J is TRBJ1-6 and V is TRBV7-2; 9 bases fit TRBD1. Losses at the gene ends were 5 bases for V and 1 base for J; bases not matched to a gene: 6. Germline values: CDR1 SGHTA, CDR2 FQGNSA. The CDR3 is 17 residues long. The CDR3 protein is CASSGGTGRSYNSPLHF. The CDR3 bases are TGTGCCAGCAGCGGCGGGACAGGGAGATCCTATAATTCACCCCTCCACTTT.

V usage is TRBV29-1 and J usage is TRBJ2-7; TRBD1 matches 8 bases. CDR1 is SQVTM and CDR2 is ANQGSEA in the germline V gene. This CDR3 has 14 residues. The junction had 4 bases not matched to a gene; V was cut back by 1 base and J by 2 bases. DNA of the CDR3: TGCAGCGTTGAAGGGACAGGGAGCACCTACGAGCAGTACTTC. Protein product: CSVEGTGSTYEQYF.

The chain couples TRBV4-2 to TRBJ2-7; 9 positions agree with TRBD1. Trimming cost V 6 bases and J 6 bases; bases outside gene matches: 9. Germline CDR1 is LGHNA and CDR2 is YNFKEQ. The CDR3 has 14 amino acids. CDR3 bases: TGTGCCAGCAGGACTACAGGGGGCTTAGGCGAGCAGTACTTC. Translated: CASRTTGGLGEQYF.